The T cell receptor (beta chain) under discussion was sequenced for a study of control samples from healthy donors and cancer patients. Clones were read by immunoSEQ multiplex PCR, and TCRdb kept only the in-frame ones, dropping some. The sample includes over 85,000 clones, over 75% of them seen just once. What was sequenced was PBMCs. The clonotype originates from a woman in her sixties with lung cancer.

The CDR3 coding sequence is TGTGCCAGCAGTTTAAGGCAGGGGTTTCACGAGCAGTACTTC. Its protein is CASSLRQGFHEQYF. This chain links TRBV27 with TRBJ2-7, with a weak D call TRBD1 (6 bases). The CDR3 covers 14 residues. From germline, CDR1 is MNHEY and CDR2 SMNVEV (reference sequence). With 2 bases removed from V and 5 bases from J, the gap between germline ends came to 13 bases.